The 25 T cell receptor beta chains presented below share a single source sample, sequenced in a study of blood T cell repertoires in COVID-19. Assay used: immunoSEQ multiplex PCR; TCRdb lists only in-frame clones, some missing. The data show some 250,000 clones, almost 85% seen once. The source material was PBMCs or T cells enriched from blood (not recorded which). The receptors were sampled from a man aged 40-55 years who had recovered from COVID-19.

The chain joins TRBV5-6 to TRBJ1-1; unclear D gene. CDR1 is SGHDT and CDR2 is YYEEEE in the germline V gene. This CDR3 contains 13 residues. Deletions cut 4 bases from V and 4 bases from J, with 11 bases between. In DNA, the CDR3 is TGTGCCAGCAGCGCGGGCGAGGCCACTGAAGCTTTCTTT. This sequence encodes CASSAGEATEAFF.

This clone has just a few counts. The chain links TRBV5-1 to TRBJ1-4; D call uncertain. The CDR3 has 15 residues. Germline V gives CDR1 SGHRS, CDR2 YFSETQ. V was shortened by 4 bases and J by 4 bases, with 14 bases between the two germline ends. The CDR3 here is CASSISQNFNEKLFF. The CDR3 DNA is TGCGCCAGCAGCATCTCACAGAACTTTAATGAAAAACTGTTTTTT.

This sequence joins TRBV28 and TRBJ1-6, with unresolved D. The CDR3 spans 15 residues. Germline assignment: CDR1 MDHEN and CDR2 SYDVKM. The V end was cut by 10 bases, the J end by 0 bases, with 13 bases between. The CDR3 sequence: CATRGWSSYNSPLHF. CDR3 DNA: TGTGCCACCCGAGGGTGGAGCTCCTATAATTCACCCCTCCACTTT.

J is TRBJ1-3 and V is TRBV5-1, with D unclear. Per the germline V gene, CDR1 is SGHRS and CDR2 is YFSETQ. CDR3 length equals 16 residues. V lost 4 bases, J lost 4 bases, and 18 bases lay in between. The CDR3: CASSAGAGTYGNTIYF. The CDR3 nucleotides are TGCGCCAGCAGCGCGGGAGCGGGAACGTACGGAAACACCATATATTTT.

This clone was seen a single time. V usage is TRBV6-1 and J usage is TRBJ2-2; 9 nucleotides agree with TRBD1. The CDR3 consists of 13 residues. CDR1 and CDR2 (germline): MNHNS, SASEGT. Germline trimming cut 9 bases from V and 5 bases from J; bases unmatched to any gene: 4. CDR3 sequence reads: CASGQGNTGELFF. The CDR3, as DNA: TGTGCCAGTGGACAGGGGAATACCGGGGAGCTGTTTTTT.

The rearrangement joins TRBV24-1 to TRBJ2-1, with 8 bases lining up with TRBD2. Trimming took 3 bases from V and 3 from J; bases not matched to a gene: 9. The CDR3 spans 17 residues. Germline CDR1 KGHDR, CDR2 SFDVKD. As DNA, the CDR3 is TGTGCCACCAGTGATGCCGGACGGGAGGGCAACTACAATGAGCAGTTCTTC. It yields the protein CATSDAGREGNYNEQFF.

This clone was seen just once. CDR3 loop: CASSLSGSRNEQYF. The DNA for the CDR3 is TGTGCCAGCAGTCTGAGCGGGAGTAGAAACGAGCAGTACTTC. The chain joins TRBV27 to TRBJ2-7; 8 nucleotides align to TRBD2. J lost 5 bases, V lost 5 bases, and 8 bases had no gene match. CDR3 length: 14 amino acids. The V gene's germline CDR1 is MNHEY and CDR2 SMNVEV (reference sequence).

The chain employs TRBV7-9 and TRBJ2-7, with D tentatively TRBD1 (5 bases). CDR1 SEHNR and CDR2 FQNEAQ come from the germline V gene (reference sequence). The germline V and J ends were trimmed by 3 bases and 2 bases, with 14 bases remaining between them. This CDR3 region has 15 residues. The CDR3 reads CASSFAQANTYEQYF. The CDR3 nucleotides read TGTGCCAGCAGCTTCGCACAGGCCAATACCTACGAGCAGTACTTC.

The chain has TRBV4-3 and TRBJ1-2; 11 nucleotides line up with TRBD1. V gave up 3 bases and J gave up 7 bases; unmatched junction bases: 1. The CDR3 length is 13 residues. Germline V gene sequence: CDR1 LGHNA, CDR2 YSLEER. CDR3 sequence: CASSHGTGGGYTF. The CDR3 DNA is TGCGCCAGCAGCCACGGGACAGGGGGTGGCTACACCTTC.

V is TRBV6-6 and J is TRBJ1-2, with D tentatively TRBD1 (6 bases). Germline V gene sequence: CDR1 MNHNY, CDR2 SVGAGI (reference sequence). V gave up 0 bases and J gave up 2 bases, with 10 bases separating them. The CDR3 contains 15 residues. The CDR3 DNA is TGTGCCAGCAGTTACTCAGGGCAGGGGAACTATGGCTACACCTTC. As protein: CASSYSGQGNYGYTF.

This chain joins TRBV2 and TRBJ1-2; no reliable D call. V was shortened by 8 bases and J by 7 bases, with 14 bases between the two germline ends. The germline V gene has CDR1 SNHLY and CDR2 FYNNEI. The CDR3 runs 12 residues. The CDR3 spells CASAPEGGGYTF. The CDR3 DNA reads as TGTGCCAGCGCCCCTGAGGGAGGTGGCTACACCTTC.

V and J are TRBV7-6 and TRBJ2-2; 7 positions match TRBD1. The CDR3 loop spans 14 amino acids. After removal of 6 bases from V and 3 bases from J, the junction contained 4 bases not matched to a gene. Looked up from germline, CDR1 is SGHVS and CDR2 is FNYEAQ. CDR3: CASRAGTDTGELFF. CDR3 in DNA: TGTGCCAGCAGGGCCGGGACAGACACCGGGGAGCTGTTTTTT.

The chain carries TRBV5-8 and TRBJ2-3; the D gene is possibly TRBD1 (6 bases). The CDR3 has 13 amino acids. CDR1 is SGHTS and CDR2 is YDEGEE in the germline V gene. V was cut by 7 bases and J by 2 bases, with 11 bases left in between. This CDR3 reads CASRDTYTDTQYF. The CDR3 DNA follows: TGTGCCAGCCGGGACACCTACACAGATACGCAGTATTTT.

This clone was seen only once. This chain connects TRBV7-3 to TRBJ2-3; TRBD1 matches 8 bases. Germline trimming cut 5 bases from V and 2 bases from J; bases unmatched to any gene: 6. The germline CDR1 and CDR2 sequences are SGHTA and FQGTGA. The CDR3 totals 15 residues. CDR3 sequence (DNA): TGTGCCAGCAGCGCCAGGGGGCTAGACACAGATACGCAGTATTTT. It yields the protein CASSARGLDTDTQYF.

The chain joins TRBV28 to TRBJ2-3; D perhaps matches TRBD2 (6 bases). The CDR3 length is 16 residues. V gave up 7 bases and J gave up 4 bases, with 21 bases separating them. The germline CDR1 and CDR2 sequences are MDHEN and SYDVKM. The CDR3 sequence: CASNLGTSRGPDTQYF. In DNA, the CDR3 is TGTGCCAGCAACCTCGGGACTTCCCGCGGTCCAGATACGCAGTATTTT.

V is TRBV6-5 and J is TRBJ2-7; 8 bases match TRBD1. J was trimmed by 4 bases and V by 7 bases; bases with no gene match: 12. Germline CDR1 reads MNHEY; CDR2 reads SVGAGI. CDR3 length equals 15 residues. The CDR3 nucleotides read TGTGCCAGCATCTCGATGGACAGGGAGCTGTACGAGCAGTACTTC. Translating it yields CASISMDRELYEQYF.

The chain has TRBV5-1 and TRBJ2-7; D is ambiguous. CDR3 length equals 12 residues. Trimming removed 1 base from V and 7 bases from J, with 9 bases in between. From germline, CDR1 is SGHRS and CDR2 YFSETQ. The CDR3 DNA reads TGCGCCAGCAGCTTGTTCCTCGGGGAGCAGTACTTC. This sequence encodes CASSLFLGEQYF.

The table lists this clone with a few counts. This rearrangement joins TRBV6-5 to TRBJ2-5; a weak D match, TRBD2 (7 bases). CDR1 and CDR2 (germline): MNHEY, SVGAGI. V lost 10 bases and J 5 bases, leaving 17 bases between the germline ends. This CDR3 is built from 13 residues. In DNA form, the CDR3 reads TGTGCCACGAGTGGGGGGGCACCGGAGACCCAGTACTTC. Encoded protein: CATSGGAPETQYF.

This clone was observed a single time. This chain connects TRBV28 to TRBJ1-3, with 8 bases fitting TRBD1. The CDR3 is made up of 14 amino acids. The germline gives CDR1 MDHEN, CDR2 SYDVKM. V shed 8 bases, J shed 2 bases, and the junction held 5 bases outside the gene matches. The CDR3 nucleotides are TGTGCCAGCGTTCCGACAGGGGCTGGAAACACCATATATTTT. Translated: CASVPTGAGNTIYF.

This chain connects TRBV6-2 or TRBV6-3 to TRBJ1-5; 9 nucleotides agree with TRBD1. This CDR3 has 16 amino acids. Per the germline V gene, CDR1 is MNHEY and CDR2 is SVGEGT. Unmatched junction bases numbered 15, after V lost 6 bases and J lost 9 bases. The CDR3 protein is CASSSPGQGLLGPQHF. In DNA, the CDR3 is TGTGCCAGCAGCAGTCCGGGACAGGGCCTACTGGGGCCCCAGCATTTT.

A single count supports this clone. The chain employs TRBV5-4 and TRBJ2-5; D is possibly TRBD2 (6 bases). This CDR3 region has 12 residues. Germline V gene data show CDR1 as SGHNT and CDR2 as YYREEE (reference sequence). CDR3 sequence: CGWGVGQETQYF. The CDR3 nucleotides read TGTGGCTGGGGGGTAGGGCAAGAGACCCAGTACTTC.

In nucleotides, the CDR3 is TGTGCCAGCAGCTCCCAACAGGGGGATAATGAGCAGTTCTTC. Its translation: CASSSQQGDNEQFF. V usage is TRBV7-9 and J usage is TRBJ2-1; 8 bases are shared with TRBD1. The ends lost 4 bases at V and 7 bases at J; junction bases unmatched: 6. Per the germline V gene, CDR1 is SEHNR and CDR2 is FQNEAQ (reference sequence). The length of the CDR3 is 14 residues.

This clone appeared once. The rearrangement joins TRBV28 to TRBJ1-2, with 8 nucleotides matching TRBD1. Germline loops: CDR1 MDHEN, CDR2 SYDVKM. V shed 6 bases and J 2 bases; nucleotides not matched to a gene: 8. This CDR3 region has 15 residues. The CDR3 reads CASRIPGQANYGYTF. CDR3 DNA sequence: TGTGCCAGCAGAATTCCGGGACAGGCAAACTATGGCTACACCTTC.

This chain uses TRBV24-1 with TRBJ2-1, with 9 bases fitting TRBD1. Germline V gives CDR1 KGHDR, CDR2 SFDVKD. V lost 2 bases, J lost 6 bases, and 16 bases stayed unmatched. This CDR3 has 19 amino acids. The CDR3: CATSDSIAWGDRDRNEQFF. The CDR3 DNA follows: TGTGCCACCAGTGATTCCATAGCCTGGGGGGACAGGGACCGCAATGAGCAGTTCTTC.

The rearrangement links TRBV6-5 to TRBJ1-5, with D possibly being TRBD1 (6 bases). The CDR3 is 14 amino acids. Germline assignment: CDR1 MNHEY and CDR2 SVGAGI. V was pared by 7 bases and J by 7 bases, with 17 bases between. In DNA, the CDR3 is TGTGCCAGCACGTCGGGGACACCTCGCCAGCCCCAGCATTTT. It translates to CASTSGTPRQPQHF.